The T cell receptor beta chain described here comes from a study of shared clonotypes between healthy human individuals. Libraries were prepared by immunoSEQ multiplex PCR; TCRdb keeps only in-frame clonotypes and omits some of them. The sample shows over 100,000 clones, around 68% of them seen only once. The table lists this clone with a few counts. Its matching antigen is unknown. General study points: Sequencing depth was expected to affect clonotype sharing among donors.

The CDR3 has 14 residues. CDR1 is MGHDK and CDR2 is SYGVNS in the germline V gene. Trimming took 4 bases from V and 3 from J; bases not matched to a gene: 2. The sequencing input was memory CD8+ T cells sorted from blood. Noted subset: CD45RO+ cells pooled with CCR7-negative TemRA cells. This TCR came from a woman aged 25 to 45 in good health. The rearrangement links TRBV25-1 to TRBJ2-7, with 11 bases matching TRBD2. CDR3 sequence (DNA): TGTGCCAGCAGTGGCGGGACTAGCGGCTACGAGCAGTACTTC. This codes for CASSGGTSGYEQYF.